At least ten counts were recorded for the clone carrying this T cell receptor (beta chain). Its matching antigen is unknown. Trimming removed 1 base at V and 4 bases at J, with 11 bases between. CDR1 and CDR2 (germline): KGHSH, LQKENI. There are 14 residues in the CDR3. This sample is part of a study of T cell repertoires in cytomegalovirus infection. Study-level background: Public TCR beta signatures marked donors with CMV infection and the matching HLA.

Study outcomes and limitations: Carriers of CMV plus the relevant HLA were identified by cumulative public TCR beta family frequency. Across the ex vivo response, the dominant clonotypes were HLA-C-restricted CMV-specific TCR beta clonotypes.

TCRdb re-derived calls from the reads in MiXCR, one entry per CDR3 protein. The data contain over 200,000 distinct CDR3 sequences, roughly 13% of them singletons. Sequencing used PBMCs. This receptor was identified in a human donor in good health (CMV status not recorded). Some clones in this sample may be carry-over from other donors' samples. The V and J genes are TRBV18 and TRBJ2-7, with no clear D. In nucleotides, the CDR3 is TGTGCCAGCTCACCACGTTTGGCGGAATACGAGCAGTACTTC. This sequence encodes CASSPRLAEYEQYF.